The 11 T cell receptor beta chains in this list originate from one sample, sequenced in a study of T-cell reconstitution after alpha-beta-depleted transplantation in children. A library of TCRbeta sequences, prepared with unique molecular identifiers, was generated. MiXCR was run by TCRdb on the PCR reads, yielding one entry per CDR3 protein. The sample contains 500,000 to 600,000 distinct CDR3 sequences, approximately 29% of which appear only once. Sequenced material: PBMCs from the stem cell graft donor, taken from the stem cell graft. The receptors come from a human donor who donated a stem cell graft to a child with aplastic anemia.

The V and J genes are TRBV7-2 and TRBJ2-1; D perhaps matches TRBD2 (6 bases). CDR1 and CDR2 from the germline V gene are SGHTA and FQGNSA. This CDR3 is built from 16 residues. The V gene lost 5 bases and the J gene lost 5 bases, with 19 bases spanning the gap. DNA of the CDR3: TGTGCCAGCAGCCCCTGGGCGGGAAGATCAGACAATGAGCAGTTCTTC. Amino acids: CASSPWAGRSDNEQFF.

This chain's CDR3 is CSVQTPTGPYEQYF. In nucleotides, the CDR3 is TGCAGCGTTCAGACACCTACGGGTCCCTACGAGCAGTACTTC. The chain joins TRBV29-1 to TRBJ2-7; D not certain. The length of the CDR3 is 14 residues. Germline CDR1 is SQVTM and CDR2 is ANQGSEA. The ends were cut back, 5 bases at V and 2 bases at J, with 16 bases in the middle.

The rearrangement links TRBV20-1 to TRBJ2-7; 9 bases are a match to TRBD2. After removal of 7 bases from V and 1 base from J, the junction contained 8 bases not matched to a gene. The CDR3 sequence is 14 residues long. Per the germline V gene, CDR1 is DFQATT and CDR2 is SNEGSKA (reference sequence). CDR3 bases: TGCAGTGGCCCCCAGACTAGCGGTTCCTACGAGCAGTACTTC. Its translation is CSGPQTSGSYEQYF.

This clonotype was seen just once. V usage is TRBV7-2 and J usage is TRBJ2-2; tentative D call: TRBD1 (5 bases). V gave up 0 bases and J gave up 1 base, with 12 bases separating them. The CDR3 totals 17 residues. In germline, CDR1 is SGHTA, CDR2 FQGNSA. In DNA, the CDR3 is TGTGCCAGCAGCTTAGCGCCGGCAGGGATGAACACCGGGGAGCTGTTTTTT. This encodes CASSLAPAGMNTGELFF.

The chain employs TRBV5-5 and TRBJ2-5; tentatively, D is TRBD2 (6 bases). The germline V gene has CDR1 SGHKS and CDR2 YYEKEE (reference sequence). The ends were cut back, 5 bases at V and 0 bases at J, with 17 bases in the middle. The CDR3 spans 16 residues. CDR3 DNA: TGTGCCAGCAGACGGAGTAGCGGAGGTAACCAAGAGACCCAGTACTTC. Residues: CASRRSSGGNQETQYF. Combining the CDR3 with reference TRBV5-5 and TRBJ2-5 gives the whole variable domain DAGVTQSPTHLIKTRGQQVTLRCSPISGHKSVSWYQQVLGQGPQFIFQYYEKEERGRGNFPDRFSARQFPNYSSELNVNALLLGDSALYLCASRRSSGGNQETQYFGPGTRLLVL.

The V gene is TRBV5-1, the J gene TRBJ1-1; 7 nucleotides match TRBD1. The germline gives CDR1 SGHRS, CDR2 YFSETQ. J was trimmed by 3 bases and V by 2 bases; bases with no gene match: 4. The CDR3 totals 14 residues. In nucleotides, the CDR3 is TGCGCCAGCAGCTTCCAGGGGGTCTACACTGAAGCTTTCTTT. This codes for CASSFQGVYTEAFF.

Here the CDR3 DNA reads TGTGCCAGCAGCCCCGACTTTGGCCTCTACGAGCAGTACTTC. Its protein is CASSPDFGLYEQYF. The V and J genes are TRBV7-2 and TRBJ2-7; D is undetermined. This CDR3 contains 14 residues. The V and J ends lost 5 bases and 3 bases respectively, with 14 bases between them. Germline V gene lookup returns CDR1 SGHTA and CDR2 FQGNSA.

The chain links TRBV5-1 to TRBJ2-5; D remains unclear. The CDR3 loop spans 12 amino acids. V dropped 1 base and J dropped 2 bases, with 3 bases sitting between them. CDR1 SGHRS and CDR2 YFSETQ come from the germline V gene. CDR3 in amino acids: CASSLHQETQYF. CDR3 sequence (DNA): TGCGCCAGCAGCTTGCATCAAGAGACCCAGTACTTC.

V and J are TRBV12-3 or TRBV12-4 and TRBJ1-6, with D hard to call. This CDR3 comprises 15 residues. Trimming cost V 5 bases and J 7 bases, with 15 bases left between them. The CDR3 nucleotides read TGTGCCAGCAGTCCCGCTGATCGGGAGAATTCACCCCTCCACTTT. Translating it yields CASSPADRENSPLHF.

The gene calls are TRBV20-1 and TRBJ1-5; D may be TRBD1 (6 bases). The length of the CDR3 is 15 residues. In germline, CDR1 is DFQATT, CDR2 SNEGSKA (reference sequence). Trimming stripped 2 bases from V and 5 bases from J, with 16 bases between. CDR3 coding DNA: TGCAGTGCTAGATACAGGGTTGGTTTGGATCAGCCCCAGCATTTT. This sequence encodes CSARYRVGLDQPQHF.

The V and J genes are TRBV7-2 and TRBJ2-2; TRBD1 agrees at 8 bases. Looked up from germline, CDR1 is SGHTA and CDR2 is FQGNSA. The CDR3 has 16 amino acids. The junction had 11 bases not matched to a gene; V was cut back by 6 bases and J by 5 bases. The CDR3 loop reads CASSRSGTGGTGELFF. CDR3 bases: TGTGCCAGCAGTCGTTCCGGGACAGGAGGAACCGGGGAGCTGTTTTTT.